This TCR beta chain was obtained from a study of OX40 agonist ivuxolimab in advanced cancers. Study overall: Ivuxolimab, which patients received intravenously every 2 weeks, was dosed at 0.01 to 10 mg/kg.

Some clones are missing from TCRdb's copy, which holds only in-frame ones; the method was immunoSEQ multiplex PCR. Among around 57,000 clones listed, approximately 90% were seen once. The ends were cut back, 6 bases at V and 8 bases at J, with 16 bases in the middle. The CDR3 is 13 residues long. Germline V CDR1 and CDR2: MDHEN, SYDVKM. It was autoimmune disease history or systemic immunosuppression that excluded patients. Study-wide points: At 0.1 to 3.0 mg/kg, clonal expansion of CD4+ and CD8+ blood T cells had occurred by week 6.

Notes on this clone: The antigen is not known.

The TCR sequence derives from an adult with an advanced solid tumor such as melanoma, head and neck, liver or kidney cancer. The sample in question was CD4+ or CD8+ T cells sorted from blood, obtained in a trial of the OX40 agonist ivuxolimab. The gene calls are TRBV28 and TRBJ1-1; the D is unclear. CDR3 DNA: TGTGCCAGCAGGCTAGACTGGGGAGGAGAAGCTTTCTTT. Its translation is CASRLDWGGEAFF.